The 27 T cell receptor beta chains in this list originate from one sample, sequenced in a study of blood T cell repertoires in COVID-19. Profiled with immunoSEQ multiplex PCR; TCRdb holds only in-frame clones, not every one. The data hold 140,000 to 150,000 clones, with about 87% observed a single time. The sequencing sample was made of peripheral blood. The origin of the receptors is a human donor with COVID-19, enrolled during active disease. The donor label of this sample is uncertain.

The rearrangement joins TRBV21-1 to TRBJ2-7; the table calls TRBD2, which could not be checked here. TRBV21-1 is a listed pseudogene. The CDR3 sequence is 18 residues long. The CDR3 sequence: CASSRPGEGHLKSYEQYF. The CDR3 DNA sequence: TGTGCCAGCAGCCGCCCAGGGGAGGGACACCTTAAGTCCTACGAGCAGTACTTC.

This rearrangement joins TRBV30 to TRBJ1-3; no firm D call. The CDR3 extends over 11 amino acids. Deletions cut 0 bases from V and 9 bases from J, with 6 bases between. Germline loops: CDR1 GTSNPN, CDR2 SVGIG (reference sequence). Here the CDR3 DNA reads TGTGCCTGGAGTGTAATTCGCACCATATATTTT. It codes for CAWSVIRTIYF. The full variable domain, with the rest looked up from reference TRBV30 and TRBJ1-3, is SQTIHQWPATLVQPVGSPLSLECTVEGTSNPNLYWYRQAAGRGLQLLFYSVGIGQISSEVPQNLSASRPQDRQFILSSKKLLLSDSGFYLCAWSVIRTIYFGEGSWLTVV.

This clone was observed a few times. This chain uses TRBV7-9 with TRBJ2-3; D might be TRBD2 (5 bases). Germline V CDR1 and CDR2: SEHNR, FQNEAQ (reference sequence). V was shortened by 3 bases and J by 6 bases, with 7 bases between the two germline ends. This CDR3 is 12 amino acids long. CDR3 nucleotides: TGTGCCAGCAGCTTTAGCGTCGATACGCAGTATTTT. Its protein is CASSFSVDTQYF.

The CDR3 here is CASSEVVAAPRGFF. DNA of the CDR3: TGTGCCAGCAGTGAAGTGGTAGCAGCCCCACGGGGTTTCTTC. The V call is TRBV2, the J call TRBJ2-1, with TRBD2 as a possible D gene (5 bases). The V end was cut by 1 base, the J end by 16 bases, with 20 bases between. The germline V gene has CDR1 SNHLY and CDR2 FYNNEI. The CDR3 loop spans 14 amino acids.

V and J are TRBV7-9 and TRBJ2-3, with D perhaps TRBD2 (6 bases). V was pared by 5 bases and J by 2 bases, with 17 bases between. CDR1 SEHNR and CDR2 FQNEAQ come from the germline V gene (reference sequence). The CDR3 extends over 16 amino acids. The CDR3 here is CASSPGGLIYTDTQYF. Here the CDR3 DNA reads TGTGCCAGCAGCCCCGGGGGACTCATCTACACAGATACGCAGTATTTT.

This clone turned up a few times. The chain uses TRBV5-1 and TRBJ2-7; D gene unclear. The V and J ends lost 2 bases and 4 bases respectively, with 13 bases between them. Germline CDR1 and CDR2: SGHRS and YFSETQ. The CDR3 extends over 14 amino acids. The CDR3 loop is CASSLVAGRYEQYF. In nucleotides, the CDR3 is TGCGCCAGCAGCTTAGTCGCTGGTAGATACGAGCAGTACTTC.

The CDR3 protein is CASSPGAAGYNEQFF. The CDR3, as DNA: TGTGCCAGCAGCCCCGGGGCAGCGGGATACAATGAGCAGTTCTTC. This chain connects TRBV6-5 to TRBJ2-1; 7 bases align to TRBD2. The CDR3 is 15 amino acids. With 6 bases clipped from V and 4 bases from J, the junction kept 9 bases outside the gene matches. The germline gives CDR1 MNHEY, CDR2 SVGAGI.

The rearrangement links TRBV18 to TRBJ2-2, with a tentative D call TRBD2 (6 bases). CDR3 length: 16 residues. The germline gives CDR1 KGHSH, CDR2 LQKENI. V lost 0 bases to trimming and J lost 0 bases, with 8 bases between them. The CDR3 DNA sequence: TGTGCCAGCTCACCACCACGGGGGTCGAACACCGGGGAGCTGTTTTTT. It translates to CASSPPRGSNTGELFF. Based on the CDR3 plus reference TRBV18 and TRBJ2-2, the full variable domain is NAGVMQNPRHLVRRRGQEARLRCSPMKGHSHVYWYRQLPEEGLKFMVYLQKENIIDESGMPKERFSAEFPKEGPSILRIQQVVRGDSAAYFCASSPPRGSNTGELFFGEGSRLTVL.

CDR3 bases: TGCGCCAGCAGCCTCCAGTATACCTCCTACGAGCAGTACTTC. Its protein is CASSLQYTSYEQYF. V and J are TRBV4-1 and TRBJ2-7, with unresolved D. With 4 bases removed from V and 0 bases from J, the gap between germline ends came to 10 bases. This CDR3 is 14 amino acids long. Germline V gives CDR1 MGHRA, CDR2 YSYEKL.

V gene TRBV11-3 combines with J gene TRBJ1-6; 10 nucleotides match TRBD1. Germline CDR1 is SGHNT and CDR2 is YENEEA. This CDR3 is built from 14 residues. The V and J ends lost 5 bases and 10 bases, in that order; junction bases with no gene match: 5. The CDR3 bases are TGTGCCAGCAGCCCAGGGACAGGGGACTCACCCCTCCACTTT. It specifies CASSPGTGDSPLHF.

V and J are TRBV6-5 and TRBJ1-4; TRBD1 might be the D (6 bases). CDR3 length: 14 residues. V was trimmed by 5 bases and J by 8 bases, leaving 15 bases between them. Germline V gene lookup returns CDR1 MNHEY and CDR2 SVGAGI. The CDR3 nucleotides read TGTGCCAGCAGTACACGGGGGGCCGACGAAAAACTGTTTTTT. Translated: CASSTRGADEKLFF.

The chain has TRBV7-5 and TRBJ2-3; TRBD2 is the table's D call and was not checked against the DNA. TRBV7-5 is a pseudogene. The CDR3 totals 17 residues. As DNA, the CDR3 is TGTGTCAGTAATAGCGGGGGGAGATGTACAAGCACAGATACGCAGTATTTT. Amino acid sequence: CVSNSGGRCTSTDTQYF.

The chain is built from TRBV24-1 and TRBJ1-1; perhaps TRBD1 as D (6 bases). V dropped 8 bases and J dropped 5 bases, with 23 bases sitting between them. Germline assignment: CDR1 KGHDR and CDR2 SFDVKD. The CDR3 runs 16 residues. CDR3 region: CATTLRGGPGSTEAFF. CDR3 bases: TGTGCCACCACCCTTAGGGGGGGCCCTGGATCAACTGAAGCTTTCTTT.

This rearrangement joins TRBV4-2 to TRBJ1-3, with a possible D match to TRBD1 (6 bases). V was cut by 3 bases and J by 4 bases, with 13 bases left in between. From germline, CDR1 is LGHNA and CDR2 YNFKEQ. This CDR3 spans 15 amino acids. The CDR3 loop reads CASSQSGGAGNTIYF. In DNA, the CDR3 is TGTGCCAGCAGCCAGTCGGGGGGGGCCGGAAACACCATATATTTT.

V is TRBV5-1 and J is TRBJ2-5, with 8 bases that match TRBD2. The junction had 8 bases not matched to a gene; V was cut back by 4 bases and J by 0 bases. This CDR3 comprises 16 residues. CDR1 SGHRS and CDR2 YFSETQ come from the germline V gene. This chain's CDR3 is CASSIGLARYQETQYF. CDR3 nucleotides: TGCGCCAGCAGCATTGGACTAGCTCGGTACCAAGAGACCCAGTACTTC.

The chain's CDR3 is CASSPGFSNSPLHF. The DNA for the CDR3 is TGTGCCAGCAGTCCAGGGTTTAGTAATTCACCCCTCCACTTT. The rearrangement links TRBV11-2 to TRBJ1-6; D is possibly TRBD1 (5 bases). This CDR3 has 14 residues. CDR1 is SGHAT and CDR2 is FQNNGV in the germline V gene. Trimming took off 6 bases at V and 6 bases at J, with 12 bases between the two ends.

This chain uses TRBV10-3 with TRBJ2-1, with 10 bases fitting TRBD1. This CDR3 is 16 amino acids long. CDR1 is ENHRY and CDR2 is SYGVKD in the germline V gene. The ends lost 6 bases at V and 1 base at J; junction bases unmatched: 6. CDR3 DNA sequence: TGTGCCATCAGAAGGACAGGGGGGCTGTCCTACAATGAGCAGTTCTTC. Amino acid sequence: CAIRRTGGLSYNEQFF.

The chain carries TRBV5-4 and TRBJ1-2; TRBD1 agrees at 12 bases. The CDR3 has 17 residues. The V gene's germline CDR1 is SGHNT and CDR2 YYREEE (reference sequence). Unmatched junction bases numbered 11, after V lost 4 bases and J lost 4 bases. CDR3 in DNA: TGTGCCAGCAGCGGCGCCGGGACAGGGGGCTTGGTCTATGGCTACACCTTC. This sequence encodes CASSGAGTGGLVYGYTF.

The genes are TRBV5-6 and TRBJ2-1; 8 positions agree with TRBD1. The V gene's germline CDR1 is SGHDT and CDR2 YYEEEE. This CDR3 is built from 15 residues. The trim removed 0 bases at V and 6 bases at J, leaving 5 bases unmatched. The CDR3 nucleotides read TGTGCCAGCAGCTTGGGACAGGGGTCGGGCAATGAGCAGTTCTTC. Translation: CASSLGQGSGNEQFF.

The chain is built from TRBV10-3 and TRBJ1-2, with 8 bases matching TRBD1. The germline CDR1 and CDR2 sequences are ENHRY and SYGVKD. The CDR3 has 15 residues. Losses at the gene ends were 7 bases for V and 3 bases for J; bases not matched to a gene: 10. This chain's CDR3 is CAITPGQDTDYGYTF. The CDR3 coding sequence is TGTGCCATCACCCCGGGACAGGACACAGACTATGGCTACACCTTC.

V and J are TRBV7-3 and TRBJ2-4, with 9 bases lining up with TRBD1. After removal of 6 bases from V and 1 base from J, the junction contained 10 bases not matched to a gene. The CDR3 loop spans 17 amino acids. Germline CDR1 SGHTA, CDR2 FQGTGA. CDR3 sequence (DNA): TGTGCCAGCAGACGACCAGAAGACAGGGGGGCCAAAAACATTCAGTACTTC. Encoded protein: CASRRPEDRGAKNIQYF.

The rearrangement links TRBV6-5 to TRBJ2-5; 7 positions match TRBD1. This CDR3 comprises 14 residues. The trim removed 0 bases at V and 3 bases at J, leaving 1 base unmatched. Germline V gene data show CDR1 as MNHEY and CDR2 as SVGAGI. This chain's CDR3 is CASSYSDRKETQYF. The DNA for the CDR3 is TGTGCCAGCAGTTACTCGGACAGGAAAGAGACCCAGTACTTC.

V and J are TRBV18 and TRBJ1-1; D perhaps matches TRBD1 (5 bases). The CDR3 length is 13 residues. The germline V gene encodes CDR1 KGHSH and CDR2 LQKENI. Trimming cost V 2 bases and J 6 bases, with 10 bases left between them. Here the CDR3 DNA reads TGTGCCAGCTCACCAACCCAGGGTTCTGAAGCTTTCTTT. As protein: CASSPTQGSEAFF. The variable domain in full, with the rest retrieved from reference TRBV18 and TRBJ1-1, is NAGVMQNPRHLVRRRGQEARLRCSPMKGHSHVYWYRQLPEEGLKFMVYLQKENIIDESGMPKERFSAEFPKEGPSILRIQQVVRGDSAAYFCASSPTQGSEAFFGQGTRLTVV.

This chain connects TRBV11-2 to TRBJ1-2; D is possibly TRBD1 (5 bases). The CDR3 sequence is 13 residues long. Looked up from germline, CDR1 is SGHAT and CDR2 is FQNNGV. With 1 base removed from V and 4 bases from J, the gap between germline ends came to 7 bases. CDR3: CASSLVTGYGYTF. The CDR3 nucleotides are TGTGCCAGCAGCTTAGTTACAGGCTATGGCTACACCTTC.

The chain couples TRBV5-4 to TRBJ1-6, with D possibly being TRBD1 (5 bases). This CDR3 spans 14 amino acids. Germline-derived CDR1 and CDR2 are SGHNT and YYREEE (reference sequence). Trimming took off 4 bases at V and 5 bases at J, with 10 bases between the two ends. The CDR3 sequence: CASSVDSDNSPLHF. The CDR3 DNA is TGTGCCAGCAGCGTAGACAGCGATAATTCACCCCTCCACTTT.

The chain's CDR3 is CASSGQGRLGYTF. The DNA of the CDR3 is TGTGCCAGTAGTGGACAGGGGCGATTGGGCTACACCTTC. The chain is built from TRBV19 and TRBJ1-2; 9 bases are a match to TRBD1. The CDR3 loop spans 13 amino acids. In germline, CDR1 is LNHDA, CDR2 SQIVND (reference sequence). The ends lost 5 bases at V and 8 bases at J; junction bases unmatched: 6.

V usage is TRBV27 and J usage is TRBJ2-7; 7 bases align to TRBD1. Germline V CDR1 and CDR2: MNHEY, SMNVEV (reference sequence). CDR3 length: 14 residues. With V trimmed by 6 bases and J by 4 bases, 9 bases remained unmatched. CDR3 nucleotide sequence: TGTGCCAGCAGGAGACAGGGTATGGTTTACGAGCAGTACTTC. Its protein product is CASRRQGMVYEQYF.